One sample yielded the 16 T cell receptor beta chains listed below, sequenced in a study of OX40 agonist ivuxolimab in advanced cancers. TCRdb's table, derived via immunoSEQ multiplex PCR, lists solely in-frame clones and lacks some. The table has over 80,000 clones, roughly nine tenths seen once. The material was CD4+ or CD8+ T cells sorted from blood, obtained in a trial of the OX40 agonist ivuxolimab. These receptors were obtained from an adult with an advanced solid tumor such as melanoma, head and neck, liver or kidney cancer.

To note about this clone: Germline and junction disagree at one end, which may indicate a read error. This rearrangement joins TRBV7-9 to TRBJ2-4; TRBD2 might be the D (5 bases). This CDR3 has 12 amino acids. From germline, CDR1 is SEHNR and CDR2 FQNEAQ (reference sequence). CDR3 bases: TGTGCCAGCAGCTTGGGAGAGGCTCGCTCGAACTTC. The encoded protein is CASSLGEARSNF.

J is TRBJ1-2 and V is TRBV7-9; D gene ambiguous. Germline loops: CDR1 SEHNR, CDR2 FQNEAQ (reference sequence). Trimming stripped 3 bases from V and 8 bases from J, with 19 bases between. The CDR3 is 15 amino acids. The CDR3 spells CASSFPETVSGGYTF. Written as DNA, the CDR3 is TGTGCCAGCAGCTTCCCTGAAACAGTTTCGGGCGGCTACACCTTC.

The rearrangement joins TRBV18 to TRBJ2-3, with D possibly being TRBD2 (6 bases). There are 14 residues in the CDR3. Trimming removed 1 base at V and 3 bases at J, with 8 bases between. The germline CDR1 and CDR2 sequences are KGHSH and LQKENI. The CDR3 DNA follows: TGTGCCAGCTCACCACTAGGACTAACAGATACGCAGTATTTT. Amino acids: CASSPLGLTDTQYF.

This clone was counted only a few times. The chain uses TRBV30 and TRBJ2-2, with a weak D call TRBD2 (6 bases). CDR1 is GTSNPN, CDR2 SVGIG, per germline (reference sequence). V lost 8 bases, J lost 6 bases, and 13 bases lay in between. The CDR3 sequence is 12 residues long. The CDR3 loop is CARASVSGELFF. CDR3 DNA sequence: TGTGCCCGAGCTAGCGTTTCCGGGGAGCTGTTTTTT.

The rearrangement uses TRBV5-6 and TRBJ2-2; possibly TRBD1 for D (6 bases). CDR3 length equals 14 residues. Trimming left V 3 bases short and J 7 bases short, with 13 bases between. Germline values: CDR1 SGHDT, CDR2 YYEEEE. The CDR3 bases are TGTGCCAGCAGCTCCCTACAGGGTTTCGGGGAGCTGTTTTTT. Residues: CASSSLQGFGELFF.

The genes are TRBV7-9 and TRBJ2-3; 11 bases fit TRBD2. The CDR3 is made up of 16 amino acids. CDR1 SEHNR and CDR2 FQNEAQ come from the germline V gene (reference sequence). V gave up 5 bases and J gave up 6 bases; unmatched junction bases: 10. The CDR3 loop reads CASSPRGLAVFDTQYF. The DNA for the CDR3 is TGTGCCAGCAGCCCGCGGGGACTAGCGGTCTTTGATACGCAGTATTTT.

The chain combines TRBV7-9 with TRBJ1-1, with D unresolved. V lost 5 bases and J lost 1, with 11 bases in between. The CDR3 covers 14 residues. The germline V gene encodes CDR1 SEHNR and CDR2 FQNEAQ (reference sequence). For the CDR3, the DNA is TGTGCCAGCAGCCTGCATGAGGCGAACACTGAAGCTTTCTTT. Translating gives CASSLHEANTEAFF.

For the CDR3, the DNA is TGTGCCAGCAGCCCACAGGGAAAGGATGGCTACACCTTC. Translating gives CASSPQGKDGYTF. The chain combines TRBV7-9 with TRBJ1-2; D may be TRBD1 (6 bases). This CDR3 contains 13 residues. Germline V lookup: CDR1 SEHNR, CDR2 FQNEAQ (reference sequence). Trimming left V 5 bases short and J 6 bases short, with 13 bases between. Together with reference TRBV7-9 and TRBJ1-2, the CDR3 gives the full variable domain: DTGVSQNPRHKITKRGQNVTFRCDPISEHNRLYWYRQTLGQGPEFLTYFQNEAQLEKSRLLSDRFSAERPKGSFSTLEIQRTEQGDSAMYLCASSPQGKDGYTFGSGTRLTVV.

In this sample, this clone turned up once. The chain combines TRBV6-5 with TRBJ1-4; D is unclear. The CDR3 length is 16 residues. With 0 bases removed from V and 0 bases from J, the gap between germline ends came to 8 bases. Per the germline V gene, CDR1 is MNHEY and CDR2 is SVGAGI. DNA for the CDR3: TGTGCCAGCAGTTACTCGATAGGCACAACTAATGAAAAACTGTTTTTT. It codes for CASSYSIGTTNEKLFF.

This clone appeared a single time. V and J are TRBV7-2 and TRBJ1-5, with D possibly TRBD1 on 6 matching bases. The V and J ends lost 2 bases and 6 bases respectively, with 14 bases between them. The CDR3 runs to 15 residues. CDR1 and CDR2 from the germline V gene are SGHTA and FQGNSA. The CDR3: CASSLHWGAGQPQHF. The CDR3 DNA follows: TGTGCCAGCAGCTTACACTGGGGGGCCGGTCAGCCCCAGCATTTT.

CDR3 residues: CASSIQTANYGYTF. DNA for the CDR3: TGTGCCAGTAGTATTCAGACAGCTAACTATGGCTACACCTTC. The chain carries TRBV19 and TRBJ1-2; tentative D call: TRBD1 (5 bases). There are 14 residues in the CDR3. Trimming shortened V by 3 bases and J by 0 bases, and 8 bases separated the two germline ends. Germline V CDR1 and CDR2: LNHDA, SQIVND (reference sequence). The full variable domain, its missing parts supplied by reference TRBV19 and TRBJ1-2, is DGGITQSPKYLFRKEGQNVTLSCEQNLNHDAMYWYRQDPGQGLRLIYYSQIVNDFQKGDIAEGYSVSREKKESFPLTVTSAQKNPTAFYLCASSIQTANYGYTFGSGTRLTVV.

The chain combines TRBV16 with TRBJ1-5; D is perhaps TRBD1 (6 bases). From germline, CDR1 is KGHSY and CDR2 FQNENV. CDR3 length: 15 residues. V was shortened by 0 bases and J by 7 bases, with 13 bases between the two germline ends. CDR3 sequence: CASSQSNREGQPQHF. For the CDR3, the DNA is TGTGCCAGCAGCCAATCGAACAGGGAGGGGCAGCCCCAGCATTTT.

This clone was detected only once. V is TRBV27 and J is TRBJ1-1; D is perhaps TRBD1 (6 bases). CDR3 size: 14 residues. Trimming took off 2 bases at V and 4 bases at J, with 11 bases between the two ends. Per germline, CDR1 MNHEY and CDR2 SMNVEV (reference sequence). The CDR3 loop reads CASSLQGGGTEAFF. For the CDR3, the DNA is TGTGCCAGCAGTTTACAGGGAGGGGGCACTGAAGCTTTCTTT.

This clone was detected a few times. The rearrangement links TRBV28 to TRBJ1-5, with no clear D. This CDR3 is built from 12 residues. Germline CDR1 MDHEN, CDR2 SYDVKM. V lost 4 bases and J lost 4, with 5 bases in between. CDR3 nucleotides: TGTGCCAGCAGTTGGGAGAATCAGCCCCAGCATTTT. Its protein is CASSWENQPQHF.

This chain joins TRBV6-1 and TRBJ1-2; TRBD1 aligns across 8 bases. The ends lost 6 bases at V and 8 bases at J; junction bases unmatched: 11. This CDR3 region has 14 residues. CDR1 is MNHNS and CDR2 is SASEGT in the germline V gene. CDR3 in DNA: TGTGCCAGCAGGGAGACAGGGGCCCCGTGGGGCTACACCTTC. This encodes CASRETGAPWGYTF.

This clone has a single count. This sequence joins TRBV5-4 and TRBJ1-1, with a tentative D call TRBD1 (6 bases). The CDR3 is made up of 17 amino acids. Germline V lookup: CDR1 SGHNT, CDR2 YYREEE (reference sequence). Trimming took off 5 bases at V and 1 base at J, with 21 bases between the two ends. CDR3 sequence reads: CASSKGIVGDKNTEAFF. The CDR3 coding sequence is TGTGCCAGCAGTAAAGGAATAGTTGGGGACAAGAACACTGAAGCTTTCTTT.